These 30 T cell receptor beta chains came from one sample sequenced in a study of blood T cell repertoires in COVID-19. TCRdb keeps only in-frame clones here, not all; method: immunoSEQ multiplex PCR. The sample carries about 90,000 clones, about 89% recorded once. The sequenced sample consisted of peripheral blood. The receptors shown here come from a human donor with active COVID-19. The donor label of this sample is uncertain.

V and J are TRBV6-1 and TRBJ2-1, with TRBD2 identical over 12 bases. J was trimmed by 10 bases and V by 4 bases; bases with no gene match: 11. Germline CDR1 reads MNHNS; CDR2 reads SASEGT. The CDR3 is 16 amino acids. CDR3 sequence reads: CASSAWPSGGAQEQFF. The CDR3 DNA reads TGTGCCAGCAGTGCCTGGCCTAGCGGGGGGGCCCAGGAGCAGTTCTTC.

The genes are TRBV10-2 and TRBJ2-7; 7 bases fit TRBD1. Germline V gene lookup returns CDR1 WSHSY and CDR2 SAAADI. V lost 3 bases and J lost 2; bases outside the gene matches: 7. The CDR3 is made up of 15 amino acids. The CDR3 protein is CASSDSGQNPYEQYF. CDR3 coding DNA: TGCGCCAGCAGTGATTCGGGACAGAATCCCTACGAGCAGTACTTC.

This clone was counted between two and nine times. The V call is TRBV18, the J call TRBJ1-1, with 9 bases matching TRBD1. The CDR3 has 15 residues. CDR1 is KGHSH and CDR2 is LQKENI in the germline V gene. J gave up 2 bases and V 4 bases, and 5 bases lay outside the gene matches. The CDR3 region is CASSLGGQGNTEAFF. CDR3 nucleotides: TGTGCCAGCTCACTCGGGGGACAGGGAAACACTGAAGCTTTCTTT.

This clone is medium-sized. The chain employs TRBV10-3 and TRBJ1-2; D gene ambiguous. Between the trimmed V and J ends, which lost 3 bases and 7 bases, there was a span of 12 bases. This CDR3 comprises 13 residues. CDR1 is ENHRY, CDR2 SYGVKD, per germline. DNA for the CDR3: TGTGCCATCAGTGAACCACCAGCAGGTGGCTACACCTTC. It encodes CAISEPPAGGYTF.

The genes are TRBV9 and TRBJ2-2, with 8 bases fitting TRBD1. Trimming removed 3 bases from V and 6 bases from J; junction bases left unmatched: 10. CDR3 length: 16 residues. Germline lookup yields CDR1 SGDLS and CDR2 YYNGEE. The CDR3 bases are TGTGCCAGCAGCGATGGGGGACAGGCTCTGTCCGGGGAGCTGTTTTTT. This encodes CASSDGGQALSGELFF.

The V call is TRBV19, the J call TRBJ1-3; a possible D gene is TRBD1 (5 bases). Germline CDR1 and CDR2: LNHDA and SQIVND (reference sequence). Trimming removed 5 bases at V and 0 bases at J, with 14 bases between. This CDR3 contains 16 residues. The CDR3 DNA reads TGTGCCAGTAGTGCGGGACCGAGGATCTCTGGAAACACCATATATTTT. Translated: CASSAGPRISGNTIYF.

The chain couples TRBV18 to TRBJ1-3, with a tentative D call TRBD1 (5 bases). CDR1 is KGHSH, CDR2 LQKENI, per germline. V lost 6 bases, J lost 0 bases, and 21 bases lay in between. CDR3 length: 18 amino acids. The CDR3 spells CASSPDKRRDFSGNTIYF. CDR3 in DNA: TGTGCCAGCTCCCCAGACAAAAGACGGGACTTCTCTGGAAACACCATATATTTT.

The chain has TRBV20-1 and TRBJ2-2, with 8 bases lining up with TRBD1. There are 15 residues in the CDR3. Germline assignment: CDR1 DFQATT and CDR2 SNEGSKA (reference sequence). J was trimmed by 5 bases and V by 3 bases; bases with no gene match: 8. The CDR3, as DNA: TGCAGTGCTAGTGACTCGAGACAGGGGACCGGGGAGCTGTTTTTT. This gives the protein CSASDSRQGTGELFF.

The chain is built from TRBV5-6 and TRBJ1-1, with 9 bases identical to TRBD1. CDR3 length: 15 amino acids. Losses at the gene ends were 1 base for V and 1 base for J; bases not matched to a gene: 2. Germline CDR1 is SGHDT and CDR2 is YYEEEE. The CDR3 DNA follows: TGTGCCAGCAGCTTGTTGGACAGGGGGAACACTGAAGCTTTCTTT. It encodes CASSLLDRGNTEAFF.

The CDR3 here is CASSPRTNRDRGYGYTF. Here the CDR3 DNA reads TGTGCCAGCAGCCCTAGAACCAACCGGGACAGGGGCTATGGCTACACCTTC. V usage is TRBV13 and J usage is TRBJ1-2, with 10 bases aligning to TRBD1. The CDR3 has 17 amino acids. J lost 4 bases, V lost 5 bases, and 13 bases had no gene match. Germline CDR1 PRHDT, CDR2 FYEKMQ (reference sequence).

This clone was counted a single time. This chain joins TRBV24-1 and TRBJ2-1; TRBD1 agrees at 7 bases. The CDR3 length is 16 residues. V was pared by 4 bases and J by 4 bases, with 9 bases of the junction left unmatched. Germline assignment: CDR1 KGHDR and CDR2 SFDVKD. CDR3 in DNA: TGTGCCACCAGTGAGACCGGGACAGCAGAATACAATGAGCAGTTCTTC. It specifies CATSETGTAEYNEQFF.

This chain connects TRBV6-5 to TRBJ2-2; the D gene is possibly TRBD2 (6 bases). The germline V gene encodes CDR1 MNHEY and CDR2 SVGAGI. V gave up 4 bases and J gave up 5 bases, with 11 bases separating them. This CDR3 has 14 residues. CDR3 sequence reads: CASSLGGATGELFF. DNA of the CDR3: TGTGCCAGCAGTTTAGGAGGGGCAACCGGGGAGCTGTTTTTT.

J is TRBJ2-1 and V is TRBV6-5; unclear D gene. This CDR3 region has 15 residues. From germline, CDR1 is MNHEY and CDR2 SVGAGI. Trimming took off 5 bases at V and 6 bases at J, with 17 bases between the two ends. The CDR3: CASSTPSTEINEQFF. In nucleotides, the CDR3 is TGTGCCAGCAGTACGCCCTCGACGGAGATCAATGAGCAGTTCTTC.

The chain employs TRBV11-2 and TRBJ2-2; D not certain. This CDR3 contains 12 residues. V dropped 5 bases and J dropped 3 bases, with 4 bases sitting between them. The germline CDR1 and CDR2 sequences are SGHAT and FQNNGV. DNA of the CDR3: TGTGCCAGCAGCCCCTACACCGGGGAGCTGTTTTTT. Translation: CASSPYTGELFF.

The chain recombines TRBV27 with TRBJ1-1; possible D gene TRBD1, 5 bases. CDR1 and CDR2 (germline): MNHEY, SMNVEV (reference sequence). V was trimmed by 4 bases and J by 0 bases, leaving 12 bases between them. The CDR3 covers 15 residues. CDR3 bases: TGTGCCAGCAGTTGGGGCCTACCCTTGAACACTGAAGCTTTCTTT. Its translation: CASSWGLPLNTEAFF.

The gene calls are TRBV6-4 and TRBJ2-2; 13 bases line up with TRBD2. CDR1 and CDR2 (germline): MRHNA, SNTAGT. V lost 2 bases and J lost 4; bases outside the gene matches: 1. This CDR3 region has 16 residues. As DNA, the CDR3 is TGTGCCAGCAGTGACGGACTAGCGGGGGTCACCGGGGAGCTGTTTTTT. Protein product: CASSDGLAGVTGELFF.

The chain combines TRBV4-1 with TRBJ1-1; TRBD1 agrees at 8 bases. The CDR3 totals 15 residues. V lost 4 bases and J lost 1; bases outside the gene matches: 5. Germline lookup yields CDR1 MGHRA and CDR2 YSYEKL. DNA of the CDR3: TGCGCCAGCAGCCGGGACGGGACAGGGAACACTGAAGCTTTCTTT. Residues: CASSRDGTGNTEAFF.

The chain carries TRBV18 and TRBJ1-1; TRBD1 is a possible D gene (5 bases). The CDR3 sequence is 14 residues long. Per germline, CDR1 KGHSH and CDR2 LQKENI. Trimming removed 2 bases from V and 4 bases from J, with 11 bases in between. The DNA for the CDR3 is TGTGCCAGCTCACCATATGACAGTACCACTGAAGCTTTCTTT. Its protein is CASSPYDSTTEAFF.

J is TRBJ2-3 and V is TRBV5-1, with 7 bases lining up with TRBD2. V gave up 0 bases and J gave up 5 bases; unmatched junction bases: 9. Germline V gene lookup returns CDR1 SGHRS and CDR2 YFSETQ. The CDR3 sequence is 16 residues long. CDR3 sequence reads: CASSLARTSVEDTQYF. For the CDR3, the DNA is TGCGCCAGCAGCTTGGCTCGAACTAGCGTGGAAGATACGCAGTATTTT. The full variable domain, completed using reference TRBV5-1 and TRBJ2-3, is KAGVTQTPRYLIKTRGQQVTLSCSPISGHRSVSWYQQTPGQGLQFLFEYFSETQRNKGNFPGRFSGRQFSNSRSEMNVSTLELGDSALYLCASSLARTSVEDTQYFGPGTRLTVL.

The chain has TRBV3-1 (or the pseudogene TRBV3-2) and TRBJ1-4; tentatively, D is TRBD1 (5 bases). Germline CDR1 reads LGHDT; CDR2 reads YNNKEL (reference sequence). The CDR3 consists of 11 residues. V gave up 1 base and J gave up 15 bases, with 9 bases separating them. CDR3 region: CASSQGGDVFF. The DNA of the CDR3 is TGTGCCAGCAGCCAAGGGGGGGACGTGTTTTTT.

V is TRBV4-2 and J is TRBJ2-7, with D maybe TRBD1 (7 bases). CDR1 LGHNA and CDR2 YNFKEQ come from the germline V gene. Trimming pared 1 base from V and 2 bases from J, leaving 15 bases between. The length of the CDR3 is 16 residues. The DNA for the CDR3 is TGTGCCAGCAGCCAAGGAGGGAGCAGGGGGGCCTACGAGCAGTACTTC. Its protein product is CASSQGGSRGAYEQYF.

V usage is TRBV19 and J usage is TRBJ2-5; 8 nucleotides agree with TRBD1. Germline CDR1 reads LNHDA; CDR2 reads SQIVND (reference sequence). V shed 1 base and J 3 bases; nucleotides not matched to a gene: 1. The CDR3 covers 14 residues. The DNA for the CDR3 is TGTGCCAGTAGTATAGTGACAGGGGAAGAGACCCAGTACTTC. Its protein is CASSIVTGEETQYF.

The rearrangement joins TRBV12-5 to TRBJ2-5; 9 bases agree with TRBD1. This CDR3 spans 15 amino acids. Germline V CDR1 and CDR2: LGHNT, FRNRAP. V lost 7 bases and J lost 2; bases outside the gene matches: 8. The CDR3: CASASGTGTQETQYF. CDR3 nucleotide sequence: TGTGCTAGTGCCTCCGGGACAGGGACACAAGAGACCCAGTACTTC.

This chain connects TRBV6-5 to TRBJ1-2, with D uncertain. The germline gives CDR1 MNHEY, CDR2 SVGAGI. The CDR3 covers 16 residues. Trimming stripped 1 base from V and 0 bases from J, with 12 bases between. DNA of the CDR3: TGTGCCAGCAGTTACTTCGCAGGTCAAACTAACTATGGCTACACCTTC. It is translated as CASSYFAGQTNYGYTF.

Comment on this clone: This sample includes further DNA sequences coding for the same CDR3. The rearrangement joins TRBV9 to TRBJ2-5; possible D gene TRBD2, 6 bases. V was pared by 2 bases and J by 0 bases, with 8 bases between. The length of the CDR3 is 14 residues. The germline V gene encodes CDR1 SGDLS and CDR2 YYNGEE. CDR3 nucleotide sequence: TGTGCCAGCAGCGTTGGAGGGGACCAAGAGACCCAGTACTTC. Amino acids: CASSVGGDQETQYF.

For the CDR3, the DNA is TGTGCCAGCAGCCGAGGACAGTCTAATTCACCCCTCCACTTT. Translating it yields CASSRGQSNSPLHF. V is TRBV5-6 and J is TRBJ1-6, with D tentatively TRBD1 (6 bases). The CDR3 runs 14 residues. Germline V CDR1 and CDR2: SGHDT, YYEEEE. The V gene lost 4 bases and the J gene lost 6 bases, with 11 bases spanning the gap.

The chain links TRBV11-2 to TRBJ1-1; 12 positions agree with TRBD1. The germline gives CDR1 SGHAT, CDR2 FQNNGV. The CDR3 consists of 16 residues. V trimming: 5 bases; J trimming: 3 bases; junction bases outside the gene matches: 7. CDR3 in amino acids: CASSLSRDRGHTEAFF. In DNA form, the CDR3 reads TGTGCCAGCAGCCTCAGCCGGGACAGGGGGCACACTGAAGCTTTCTTT. Drawing the rest from reference TRBV11-2 and TRBJ1-1, the complete variable domain is EAGVAQSPRYKIIEKRQSVAFWCNPISGHATLYWYQQILGQGPKLLIQFQNNGVVDDSQLPKDRFSAERLKGVDSTLKIQPAKLEDSAVYLCASSLSRDRGHTEAFFGQGTRLTVV.

The rearrangement uses TRBV3-1 (or the pseudogene TRBV3-2) and TRBJ1-6, with D possibly TRBD1 on 6 matching bases. This CDR3 is built from 17 residues. The germline V and J ends were trimmed by 1 base and 9 bases, with 19 bases remaining between them. The germline CDR1 and CDR2 sequences are LGHDT and YNNKEL (reference sequence). CDR3 sequence reads: CASSQARTGRGASPLHF. The DNA of the CDR3 is TGTGCCAGCAGCCAAGCCAGGACGGGCAGGGGCGCTTCACCCCTCCACTTT.

J is TRBJ2-5 and V is TRBV27, with 15 bases matching TRBD2. CDR3 length: 16 amino acids. V shed 6 bases, J shed 6 bases, and the junction held 8 bases outside the gene matches. CDR1 is MNHEY, CDR2 SMNVEV, per germline (reference sequence). The CDR3, as DNA: TGTGCCAGCAGCCCGGGACTAGCGGGGGGCGGCAAGACCCAGTACTTC. This sequence encodes CASSPGLAGGGKTQYF.

This clone came up a few times. The rearrangement joins TRBV7-9 to TRBJ1-2; D is undetermined. The V end lost 1 base, the J end lost 8 bases, and 20 bases lay between the germline ends. This CDR3 has 16 amino acids. Looked up from germline, CDR1 is SEHNR and CDR2 is FQNEAQ (reference sequence). The CDR3 reads CASSLDALGSKRGYTF. CDR3 sequence (DNA): TGTGCCAGCAGCTTAGACGCGCTCGGGTCTAAGCGGGGCTACACCTTC.